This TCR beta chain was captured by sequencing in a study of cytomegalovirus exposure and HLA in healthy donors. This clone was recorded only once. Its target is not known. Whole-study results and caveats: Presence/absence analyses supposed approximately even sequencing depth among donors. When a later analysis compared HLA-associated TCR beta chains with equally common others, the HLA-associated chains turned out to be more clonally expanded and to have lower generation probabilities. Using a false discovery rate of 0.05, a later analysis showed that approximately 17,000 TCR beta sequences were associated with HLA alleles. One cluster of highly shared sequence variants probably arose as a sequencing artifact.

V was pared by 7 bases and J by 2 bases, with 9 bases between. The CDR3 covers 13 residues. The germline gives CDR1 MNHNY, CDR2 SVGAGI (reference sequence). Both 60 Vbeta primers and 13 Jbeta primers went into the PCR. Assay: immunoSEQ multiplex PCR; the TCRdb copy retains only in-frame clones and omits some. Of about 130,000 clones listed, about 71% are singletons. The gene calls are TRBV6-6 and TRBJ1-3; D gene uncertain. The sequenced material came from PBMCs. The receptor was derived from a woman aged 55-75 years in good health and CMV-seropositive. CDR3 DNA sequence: TGTGCCAGCACCCCTTGGCCTGGAAACACCATATATTTT. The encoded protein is CASTPWPGNTIYF.